The 15 T cell receptor beta chains listed next were all sequenced from one sample in a study of type 1 regulatory T cells (dated by TCRdb to the early 2020s). Sequencing relied on an Illumina MiSeq. The public reads were reprocessed in TCRdb via fastp at Q25 and MiXCR, keeping in-frame beta chains. When rows share a CDR3 protein, they turn into one entry using the most common DNA and genes. Counted in this sample were 75,000 to 100,000 distinct CDR3 sequences; 30% to 35% of them appeared once. 2% to 2.5% of the sample lies in the top ten. Specimen: CD4+ T cells, either the whole sample or a sorted fraction (not recorded which). The origin of the receptors is a human donor in good health.

This sequence joins TRBV29-1 and TRBJ2-1; 9 bases are a match to TRBD2. Germline lookup yields CDR1 SQVTM and CDR2 ANQGSEA. The CDR3 runs to 15 residues. After removal of 7 bases from V and 3 bases from J, the junction contained 10 bases not matched to a gene. The chain's CDR3 is CSGKRLAERYNEQFF. As DNA, the CDR3 is TGCAGCGGTAAGCGACTAGCGGAGCGCTACAATGAGCAGTTCTTC.

This clonotype has a handful of counts. A read error may account for a junction end that differs from germline. The chain employs TRBV29-1 and TRBJ2-3; tentative D call: TRBD1 (5 bases). Germline CDR1 is SQVTM and CDR2 is ANQGSEA. The CDR3 contains 13 residues. CDR3 protein: CSGEGAGTDTQYF. CDR3 DNA: TGCAGCGGTGAAGGGGCCGGAACAGATACGCAGTATTTT.

This clonotype was detected only a few times. The genes are TRBV15 and TRBJ2-3; D may be TRBD2 (6 bases). The CDR3 has 14 residues. From germline, CDR1 is LNHNV and CDR2 YYDKDF (reference sequence). Between the trimmed V and J ends, which lost 1 base and 5 bases, there was a span of 10 bases. In DNA, the CDR3 is TGTGCCACCAGCAGAGCCGGGAGTATAGATACGCAGTATTTT. Translating it yields CATSRAGSIDTQYF.

This clonotype was detected a few times. This chain joins TRBV7-6 and TRBJ2-3; 8 bases are a match to TRBD2. CDR3 length: 15 amino acids. Germline CDR1 and CDR2: SGHVS and FNYEAQ. The trim removed 2 bases at V and 4 bases at J, leaving 5 bases unmatched. CDR3 sequence (DNA): TGTGCCAGCAGCTTAAGCGGGAGCTGGGCAGATACGCAGTATTTT. The encoded protein is CASSLSGSWADTQYF.

The gene calls are TRBV6-6 and TRBJ2-5; D might be TRBD1 (5 bases). The CDR3 consists of 15 residues. V lost 2 bases and J lost 1, with 11 bases in between. From germline, CDR1 is MNHNY and CDR2 SVGAGI (reference sequence). The CDR3 DNA follows: TGTGCCAGCAGTTACACAGACAGCATCCAAGAGACCCAGTACTTC. Translation gives CASSYTDSIQETQYF.

Concerning this clonotype itself: Compared with germline, one end of the junction differs, possibly owing to a read error. V usage is TRBV19 and J usage is TRBJ2-1; TRBD1 might be the D (5 bases). In germline, CDR1 is LNHDA, CDR2 SQIVND (reference sequence). The CDR3 contains 13 residues. CDR3 region: CASTTSQGNERFF. Written as DNA, the CDR3 is TGTGCCAGTACCACCTCTCAGGGAAATGAGCGGTTCTTC.

This clonotype was picked up one time. The chain has TRBV5-5 and TRBJ1-4; no clear D gene. This CDR3 spans 13 amino acids. The germline gives CDR1 SGHKS, CDR2 YYEKEE (reference sequence). Trimming cost V 1 base and J 7 bases, with 8 bases left between them. CDR3: CASSLFDGEKLFF. The CDR3 DNA sequence: TGTGCCAGCAGCTTGTTCGACGGTGAAAAACTGTTTTTT.

V is TRBV7-9 and J is TRBJ2-1; 9 bases align to TRBD2. V shed 6 bases and J 8 bases; nucleotides not matched to a gene: 11. Germline loops: CDR1 SEHNR, CDR2 FQNEAQ (reference sequence). The length of the CDR3 is 15 residues. CDR3 sequence reads: CASRIEREVNHEQFF. CDR3 DNA: TGTGCCAGCAGAATCGAGCGGGAGGTAAATCATGAGCAGTTCTTC.

The gene calls are TRBV7-2 and TRBJ2-1; D possibly matches TRBD1 or TRBD2 (5 bases each). There are 13 residues in the CDR3. Trimming left V 4 bases short and J 4 bases short, with 8 bases between. Germline-derived CDR1 and CDR2 are SGHTA and FQGNSA. CDR3 coding DNA: TGTGCCAGCAGCTCCGGGACGTACAATGAGCAGTTCTTC. This translates into CASSSGTYNEQFF.

The genes are TRBV19 and TRBJ2-1; 10 positions agree with TRBD2. The CDR3 consists of 16 residues. Germline CDR1 and CDR2: LNHDA and SQIVND (reference sequence). Trimming cost V 3 bases and J 7 bases; bases outside gene matches: 9. The CDR3 loop is CASSISLAGTRNEQFF. CDR3 in DNA: TGTGCCAGTAGTATTTCACTAGCGGGGACTAGGAATGAGCAGTTCTTC.

A few counts support this clonotype. V gene TRBV5-1 combines with J gene TRBJ1-1; the D is unclear. Germline CDR1 and CDR2: SGHRS and YFSETQ. The length of the CDR3 is 15 residues. V shed 0 bases and J shed 5 bases, with 14 bases lying between them. CDR3 in DNA: TGCGCCAGCAGCTTGGTCGGAGAACGGTCGACTGAAGCTTTCTTT. Residues: CASSLVGERSTEAFF.

The rearrangement links TRBV12-3 or TRBV12-4 to TRBJ2-7, with TRBD2 matching 11 bases. CDR3 length: 16 amino acids. V was clipped by 2 bases and J by 3 bases; unmatched bases: 6. The CDR3 is CASSLISGRAFYEQYF. For the CDR3, the DNA is TGTGCCAGCAGTTTAATTAGCGGGAGGGCCTTCTACGAGCAGTACTTC.

This clonotype was seen a handful of times. V gene TRBV2 combines with J gene TRBJ2-5; D may match TRBD1 or TRBD2 (6 bases each). V lost 4 bases to trimming and J lost 2 bases, with 11 bases between them. The CDR3 sequence is 14 residues long. Germline CDR1 and CDR2: SNHLY and FYNNEI. The DNA for the CDR3 is TGTGCCAGCAGTGGGGGGGCTGTTCAAGAGACCCAGTACTTC. Translation gives CASSGGAVQETQYF.

The V and J genes are TRBV9 and TRBJ2-7; D is perhaps TRBD2 (5 bases). This CDR3 comprises 14 residues. Germline loops: CDR1 SGDLS, CDR2 YYNGEE. V gave up 4 bases and J gave up 3 bases, with 14 bases separating them. CDR3: CASSPALLDYEQYF. The DNA of the CDR3 is TGTGCCAGCAGCCCAGCCCTACTAGACTACGAGCAGTACTTC.

The chain joins TRBV7-8 to TRBJ2-7; D perhaps matches TRBD2 (5 bases). This CDR3 is built from 15 residues. Germline CDR1 is SGHVS and CDR2 is FQNEAQ. V lost 5 bases, J lost 6 bases, and 20 bases lay in between. The CDR3 loop reads CASSANGNRGSEQYF. For the CDR3, the DNA is TGTGCCAGCAGCGCCAACGGGAACAGAGGGTCCGAGCAGTACTTC.